The rows below give T cell receptor beta chains drawn from one sample of a study of blood T cell repertoires in COVID-19. Method: immunoSEQ multiplex PCR; TCRdb's copy keeps in-frame clones and lacks some. The sample includes over 200,000 clones, about 85% seen only once; the top ten take 9.5% to 14%. Sequencing was performed on PBMCs or T cells enriched from blood (not recorded which). Source of these receptors: a man aged 30 to 39 who had recovered from COVID-19. CDR3s include the opening cysteine and the closing phenylalanine or tryptophan. A D gene is named only where the DNA matches it firmly. Size is stated for part of the rows, as once, few or many counts, or as a class when the clone is expanded.

size: -
J: TRBJ1-2
V: TRBV19
D: -
DNA: TGTGCCAGTAGCCCCGAGTTCTATGGCTACACCTTC
CDR3: CASSPEFYGYTF

size: -
J: TRBJ2-7
V: TRBV5-1
D: -
DNA: TGCGCCAGCAGCTACGGACAAGCCTACGAGCAGTACTTC
CDR3: CASSYGQAYEQYF

size: -
J: TRBJ2-7
V: TRBV27
D: -
DNA: TGTGCCAGCAGTCCTAGCCAGCGGATAAACTACGAGCAGTACTTC
CDR3: CASSPSQRINYEQYF

size: once
J: TRBJ2-7
V: TRBV29-1
D: -
DNA: TGCAGCAACCTATGCCATAGCCCGTGCCCCATCTACGAGCAGTACTTC
CDR3: CSNLCHSPCPIYEQYF

size: -
J: TRBJ1-2
V: TRBV6-5
D: TRBD1
DNA: TGTGCCAGCAGTCCCGACAGGGGTCGTAACTATGGCTACACCTTC
CDR3: CASSPDRGRNYGYTF

size: -
J: TRBJ1-3
V: TRBV27
D: -
DNA: TGTGCCAGCAGCCAGGCGACAGTTTTT
CDR3: CASSQATVF

size: -
J: TRBJ1-1
V: TRBV10-3
D: TRBD1
DNA: TGTGCCATCAGTGAGTCGGGGACAGGTCGCACTGAAGCTTTCTTT
CDR3: CAISESGTGRTEAFF

size: -
J: TRBJ1-4
V: TRBV28
D: TRBD1
DNA: TGTGCCAGCAGTTTAAAGGGGGCGGGACTGTTTTTT
CDR3: CASSLKGAGLFF

size: -
J: TRBJ1-1
V: TRBV12-3/TRBV12-4
D: -
DNA: TGTGCCAGCACCCCCCCAAACACTGAAGCTTTCTTT
CDR3: CASTPPNTEAFF

size: -
J: TRBJ2-1
V: TRBV28
D: TRBD2
DNA: TGTGCCAGCAGTACCCATTTGAGCGGGATTAATGAGCAGTTCTTC
CDR3: CASSTHLSGINEQFF

size: once
J: TRBJ2-6
V: TRBV3-1/TRBV3-2
D: -
DNA: TGTGCCAGCAGCCAAGCGTTATCTGGGGCCAACGTCCTGACTTTC
CDR3: CASSQALSGANVLTF

size: few
J: TRBJ1-1
V: TRBV30
D: TRBD1
DNA: TGTGCCCATATTTACGGACAGGGGGACTGGGCTTTCTTT
CDR3: CAHIYGQGDWAFF

size: -
J: TRBJ2-1
V: TRBV7-9
D: -
DNA: TGTGCCAGCAGCACAGTCGGGGGGCCCTACAATGAGCAGTTCTTC
CDR3: CASSTVGGPYNEQFF

size: -
J: TRBJ1-4
V: TRBV15
D: TRBD1
DNA: TGTGCCACCAGCAGAGGGGGACAGGGTGCTGAAAAACTGTTTTTT
CDR3: CATSRGGQGAEKLFF

size: -
J: TRBJ1-5
V: TRBV25-1
D: TRBD1
DNA: TGTGCCAGCAGTATCACAGGGGACCATCAGCCCCAGCATTTT
CDR3: CASSITGDHQPQHF

size: once
J: TRBJ1-2
V: TRBV11-2
D: -
DNA: TGTGCCAGCAGCTTAGATCTCGGGGGGCGTTATGGCTACACCTTC
CDR3: CASSLDLGGRYGYTF

size: -
J: TRBJ1-2
V: TRBV21-1
D: -
DNA: TGTGCCAGTGAGGGTTACTATGGCTACACCTTC
CDR3: CASEGYYGYTF

size: -
J: TRBJ2-1
V: TRBV11-3
D: TRBD2
DNA: TGTGCCAGCAGTTTGGATGAAGCGGGAGGGCCTGATGAGCAGTTCTTC
CDR3: CASSLDEAGGPDEQFF

size: -
J: TRBJ2-7
V: TRBV6-5
D: TRBD2
DNA: TGTGCCAGCAGACCCCGACTAGCGGGAGTACACGAGCAGTACTTC
CDR3: CASRPRLAGVHEQYF

size: few
J: TRBJ2-1
V: TRBV11-2
D: TRBD1
DNA: TGTGCCAGCAGCTCCGGACAGGTTCGGGATGAGCAGTTCTTC
CDR3: CASSSGQVRDEQFF

size: -
J: TRBJ2-5
V: TRBV11-2
D: TRBD2
DNA: TGTGCCAGCAGCTATGGACTAGTCCAAGAGACCCAGTACTTC
CDR3: CASSYGLVQETQYF

size: few
J: TRBJ1-4
V: TRBV5-6
D: TRBD1
DNA: TGTGCCAGCAGCTTGGGGACAGGAGTGGCTAATGAAAAACTGTTTTTT
CDR3: CASSLGTGVANEKLFF

size: -
J: TRBJ1-2
V: TRBV12-3/TRBV12-4
D: -
DNA: TGTGCCAGCAGTTTATACGACAGGTCTGGCTACACCTTC
CDR3: CASSLYDRSGYTF

size: -
J: TRBJ2-2
V: TRBV12-5
D: -
DNA: TGTGCTAGTGGGAGGGATGTCGGGGAGCTGTTTTTT
CDR3: CASGRDVGELFF

size: -
J: TRBJ2-2
V: TRBV2
D: -
DNA: TGTGCCAGCAGTGATATACACAGGGACGGGGAGCTGTTTTTT
CDR3: CASSDIHRDGELFF

size: -
J: TRBJ1-1
V: TRBV7-8
D: -
DNA: TGTGCCAGCCCTAGCGGCGGGGACGAGAACACTGAAGCTTTCTTT
CDR3: CASPSGGDENTEAFF

size: -
J: TRBJ1-6
V: TRBV19
D: TRBD1
DNA: TGTGCCAGTAGGGACAGGAGCTCCTATAATTCACCCCTCCACTTT
CDR3: CASRDRSSYNSPLHF

size: few
J: TRBJ2-1
V: TRBV28
D: TRBD2
DNA: TGTGCCAGCAGTTATCGGGACTATAGAAGCACCGAGGGTCAGTTCTTC
CDR3: CASSYRDYRSTEGQFF

size: -
J: TRBJ2-7
V: TRBV7-9
D: -
DNA: TGTGCCAGCAGCCCCCGGGGAGGATCCTCCTACGAGCAGTACTTC
CDR3: CASSPRGGSSYEQYF

size: -
J: TRBJ2-2
V: TRBV24-1
D: -
DNA: TGTGCCACCAGTGACCCGTCTAGCCAGGCAGCGCCCGGGGAGCTGTTTTTT
CDR3: CATSDPSSQAAPGELFF

size: -
J: TRBJ1-1
V: TRBV5-1
D: TRBD1
DNA: TGCGCCAGCAGCTTGGGACAGGGGTACGACACTGAAGCTTTCTTT
CDR3: CASSLGQGYDTEAFF

size: -
J: TRBJ2-3
V: TRBV6-5
D: TRBD1
DNA: TGTGCCAGCAGGTTGACAGGGCCAGGGCCCGGGCAGTATTTT
CDR3: CASRLTGPGPGQYF

size: few
J: TRBJ2-6
V: TRBV6-5
D: -
DNA: TGTGCCAGCTCTAGGGAGGCTGGGGCCAACGTCCTGACTTTC
CDR3: CASSREAGANVLTF

size: -
J: TRBJ1-2
V: TRBV2
D: -
DNA: TGTGCCACCGGGGGGAGGGCGTTATATGGCTACACCTTC
CDR3: CATGGRALYGYTF

size: -
J: TRBJ2-2
V: TRBV3-1/TRBV3-2
D: -
DNA: TGTGCCAGCAGCCAAGACAGGGTTGTGAACGGGGAGCTGTTTTTT
CDR3: CASSQDRVVNGELFF

size: -
J: TRBJ2-1
V: TRBV28
D: -
DNA: TGTGCCAGCAGTATACTAGTGGAGGGGTACAATGAGCAGTTCTTC
CDR3: CASSILVEGYNEQFF

size: -
J: TRBJ2-6
V: TRBV30
D: -
DNA: TGTGCCTGGAGTCCCGGCTCTGGGGCCAACGTCCTGACTTTC
CDR3: CAWSPGSGANVLTF

size: -
J: TRBJ1-1
V: TRBV5-1
D: TRBD1
DNA: TGCGCCAGCAGCTTATCGAACAGGGGACGTAACACTGAAGCTTTCTTT
CDR3: CASSLSNRGRNTEAFF

size: -
J: TRBJ2-2
V: TRBV25-1
D: TRBD1
DNA: TGTGCCAGCCGGGACAGGGTCAACACCGGGGAGCTGTTTTTT
CDR3: CASRDRVNTGELFF

size: -
J: TRBJ2-3
V: TRBV6-2/TRBV6-3
D: -
DNA: TGTGCCAGCAGCCAGTACAATCCTAGCACAGATACGCAGTATTTT
CDR3: CASSQYNPSTDTQYF

size: -
J: TRBJ1-5
V: TRBV19
D: -
DNA: TGTGCCAGTAGTATAGATCCCGCGAATCAGCCCCAGCATTTT
CDR3: CASSIDPANQPQHF

size: -
J: TRBJ1-6
V: TRBV30
D: TRBD1
DNA: TGTGCCTGGGGTATAAAAAGGACAGGGAGTTCGGATTCACCCCTCCACTTT
CDR3: CAWGIKRTGSSDSPLHF

size: -
J: TRBJ2-7
V: TRBV11-2
D: -
DNA: TGTGCCAGCAGCCAGTATTACGAGCAGTACTTC
CDR3: CASSQYYEQYF

size: -
J: TRBJ1-6
V: TRBV7-9
D: TRBD1
DNA: TGTGCCAGCAGCGCAGGACAGGGGTATTCACCCCTCCACTTT
CDR3: CASSAGQGYSPLHF

size: few
J: TRBJ1-5
V: TRBV18
D: -
DNA: TGTGCCAGCTCTGCTGGGACATCCGGAGTGGGTGGCAATCAGCCCCAGCATTTT
CDR3: CASSAGTSGVGGNQPQHF